Listed below are T cell receptor beta chains from one sample, sequenced in a study of Ad26.COV2.S vaccination and SARS-CoV-2 variants. Only in-frame clones appear in the TCRdb table, and some are missing; sequencing was by immunoSEQ multiplex PCR. There are 400,000 to 500,000 clones in the sample; approximately 88% occur only once, and about 4% lies in the top ten. Sequenced here: peripheral blood, sampled in a trial of Ad26.COV2.S vaccine versus placebo. These receptor sequences come from a person between 18 and 59 years old who received the Ad26.COV2.S COVID-19 vaccine or a placebo. Each CDR3 is given with its conserved first and last residue. The D gene is left open where the match is weak. Size is omitted from some rows. Given values are once, few, many or a class for expanded clones.

J gene: TRBJ1-3; V gene: TRBV4-2; clone size: NA; D gene: TRBD1; CDR3 length: 17; CDR3 protein: CASSQDPGGVSGNTIYF; CDR3 DNA: TGTGCCAGCAGCCAAGATCCAGGGGGAGTCTCTGGAAACACCATATATTTT
J gene: TRBJ1-4; V gene: TRBV7-9; clone size: once; D gene: NA; CDR3 length: 16; CDR3 protein: CASSYPKWGDNEKLFF; CDR3 DNA: TGTGCCAGCAGCTATCCAAAGTGGGGGGATAATGAAAAACTGTTTTTT
J gene: TRBJ1-1; V gene: TRBV19; clone size: NA; D gene: NA; CDR3 length: 14; CDR3 protein: CASTSPGINTEAFF; CDR3 DNA: TGTGCCAGTACCTCACCGGGTATCAACACTGAAGCTTTCTTT
J gene: TRBJ2-7; V gene: TRBV6-1; clone size: NA; D gene: NA; CDR3 length: 16; CDR3 protein: CASSEAQTLRAREQYF; CDR3 DNA: TGTGCCAGCAGTGAAGCGCAGACACTCCGAGCTCGCGAGCAGTACTTC
J gene: TRBJ1-2; V gene: TRBV19; clone size: NA; D gene: TRBD1; CDR3 length: 15; CDR3 protein: CASVPQGNSNYGYTF; CDR3 DNA: TGTGCCAGTGTACCACAGGGGAACAGTAACTATGGCTACACCTTC
J gene: TRBJ2-1; V gene: TRBV9; clone size: NA; D gene: NA; CDR3 length: 15; CDR3 protein: CASSAGPAHYNEQFF; CDR3 DNA: TGTGCCAGCAGCGCGGGACCAGCCCATTACAATGAGCAGTTCTTC
J gene: TRBJ1-4; V gene: TRBV4-3; clone size: NA; D gene: TRBD1; CDR3 length: 14; CDR3 protein: CASSQGQGNEKLFF; CDR3 DNA: TGCGCCAGCAGCCAAGGACAGGGGAATGAAAAACTGTTTTTT
J gene: TRBJ1-6; V gene: TRBV10-3; clone size: NA; D gene: NA; CDR3 length: 13; CDR3 protein: CAIESSGSGVLHF; CDR3 DNA: TGTGCCATCGAATCATCAGGGTCTGGGGTCCTCCACTTT
J gene: TRBJ1-4; V gene: TRBV30; clone size: NA; D gene: NA; CDR3 length: 15; CDR3 protein: CAWSVPSGGGEKLFF; CDR3 DNA: TGTGCCTGGAGTGTACCATCTGGGGGAGGTGAAAAACTGTTTTTT
J gene: TRBJ2-6; V gene: TRBV5-1; clone size: NA; D gene: NA; CDR3 length: 15; CDR3 protein: CASSLGGTGANVLTF; CDR3 DNA: TGCGCCAGCAGCTTGGGAGGGACTGGGGCCAACGTCCTGACTTTC
J gene: TRBJ2-5; V gene: TRBV7-9; clone size: NA; D gene: NA; CDR3 length: 11; CDR3 protein: CASSLEGTQYF; CDR3 DNA: TGTGCCAGCAGCTTAGAAGGGACCCAGTACTTC
J gene: TRBJ2-7; V gene: TRBV7-2; clone size: NA; D gene: TRBD2; CDR3 length: 17; CDR3 protein: CASSFGGSGGPPYEQYF; CDR3 DNA: TGTGCCAGCAGCTTCGGAGGTAGCGGGGGGCCCCCCTACGAGCAGTACTTC
J gene: TRBJ2-1; V gene: TRBV12-3/TRBV12-4; clone size: NA; D gene: NA; CDR3 length: 13; CDR3 protein: CASSWDQFNEQFF; CDR3 DNA: TGTGCCAGCAGTTGGGACCAATTCAATGAGCAGTTCTTC
J gene: TRBJ1-1; V gene: TRBV15; clone size: NA; D gene: TRBD1; CDR3 length: 14; CDR3 protein: CATDRGGSDTEAFF; CDR3 DNA: TGTGCCACCGACAGGGGGGGTTCGGACACTGAAGCTTTCTTT
J gene: TRBJ1-6; V gene: TRBV29-1; clone size: NA; D gene: TRBD1; CDR3 length: 13; CDR3 protein: CSVGTGGNSPLHF; CDR3 DNA: TGCAGCGTTGGTACAGGGGGGAATTCACCCCTCCACTTT
J gene: TRBJ2-7; V gene: TRBV6-5; clone size: NA; D gene: NA; CDR3 length: 14; CDR3 protein: CASSSVDVPYEQYF; CDR3 DNA: TGTGCCAGCAGTAGCGTCGACGTTCCCTACGAGCAGTACTTC
J gene: TRBJ2-1; V gene: TRBV4-2; clone size: NA; D gene: NA; CDR3 length: 13; CDR3 protein: CASSQEQPLVQFF; CDR3 DNA: TGTGCCAGCAGCCAAGAGCAGCCCTTGGTGCAGTTCTTC
J gene: TRBJ2-7; V gene: TRBV5-4; clone size: NA; D gene: TRBD2; CDR3 length: 17; CDR3 protein: CASSSGTSGGTPYEQYF; CDR3 DNA: TGTGCCAGCAGCAGTGGGACTAGCGGGGGAACCCCCTACGAGCAGTACTTC
J gene: TRBJ2-7; V gene: TRBV5-1; clone size: NA; D gene: NA; CDR3 length: 13; CDR3 protein: CASSLGQPSEQYF; CDR3 DNA: TGCGCCAGCAGCTTGGGGCAGCCAAGCGAGCAGTACTTC
J gene: TRBJ2-1; V gene: TRBV28; clone size: NA; D gene: TRBD2; CDR3 length: 15; CDR3 protein: CASIPGTSGYNEQFF; CDR3 DNA: TGTGCCAGCATACCCGGGACTAGCGGTTACAATGAGCAGTTCTTC
J gene: TRBJ2-5; V gene: TRBV27; clone size: NA; D gene: NA; CDR3 length: 15; CDR3 protein: CASSLLRGGVETQYF; CDR3 DNA: TGTGCCAGCAGTTTATTGAGAGGGGGGGTAGAGACCCAGTACTTC
J gene: TRBJ2-5; V gene: TRBV5-1; clone size: NA; D gene: NA; CDR3 length: 14; CDR3 protein: CASSLGVFSQTQYF; CDR3 DNA: TGCGCCAGCAGCTTGGGGGTATTCAGCCAGACCCAGTACTTC
J gene: TRBJ2-1; V gene: TRBV5-5; clone size: NA; D gene: NA; CDR3 length: 14; CDR3 protein: CASSWSGANNEQFF; CDR3 DNA: TGTGCCAGCAGCTGGTCCGGGGCAAACAATGAGCAGTTCTTC
J gene: TRBJ1-3; V gene: TRBV19; clone size: NA; D gene: NA; CDR3 length: 14; CDR3 protein: CASSIGTVGNTIYF; CDR3 DNA: TGTGCCAGTAGTATTGGAACAGTCGGAAACACCATATATTTT
J gene: TRBJ2-1; V gene: TRBV18; clone size: NA; D gene: NA; CDR3 length: 14; CDR3 protein: CASSPIWNYNEQFF; CDR3 DNA: TGTGCCAGCTCACCAATATGGAACTACAATGAGCAGTTCTTC
J gene: TRBJ2-7; V gene: TRBV10-2; clone size: NA; D gene: NA; CDR3 length: 11; CDR3 protein: CASTAAYEQYF; CDR3 DNA: TGCGCCAGCACGGCGGCCTACGAGCAGTACTTC
J gene: TRBJ2-5; V gene: TRBV11-2; clone size: NA; D gene: TRBD1; CDR3 length: 15; CDR3 protein: CASSFRTGGRETQYF; CDR3 DNA: TGTGCCAGCAGCTTTAGGACAGGGGGACGGGAGACCCAGTACTTC
J gene: TRBJ2-5; V gene: TRBV19; clone size: NA; D gene: NA; CDR3 length: 15; CDR3 protein: CASSIRGQVGETQYF; CDR3 DNA: TGTGCCAGTAGTATCCGGGGGCAAGTGGGAGAGACCCAGTACTTC
J gene: TRBJ1-2; V gene: TRBV9; clone size: NA; D gene: TRBD1; CDR3 length: 15; CDR3 protein: CASSPTGGKNYGYTF; CDR3 DNA: TGTGCCAGCAGCCCAACAGGGGGTAAGAACTATGGCTACACCTTC
J gene: TRBJ2-7; V gene: TRBV30; clone size: once; D gene: NA; CDR3 length: 10; CDR3 protein: CAWSGYEQYF; CDR3 DNA: TGTGCCTGGAGTGGGTACGAGCAGTACTTC
J gene: TRBJ2-5; V gene: TRBV5-8; clone size: once; D gene: NA; CDR3 length: 12; CDR3 protein: CASSPRKETQYF; CDR3 DNA: TGTGCCAGCAGCCCCCGCAAAGAGACCCAGTACTTC
J gene: TRBJ1-2; V gene: TRBV6-4; clone size: NA; D gene: NA; CDR3 length: 14; CDR3 protein: CASRAPGGAYGYTF; CDR3 DNA: TGTGCCAGCAGGGCCCCAGGAGGGGCCTATGGCTACACCTTC
J gene: TRBJ2-7; V gene: TRBV18; clone size: NA; D gene: TRBD1; CDR3 length: 14; CDR3 protein: CASSPGTGTYEQYF; CDR3 DNA: TGTGCCAGCTCACCAGGGACAGGGACCTACGAGCAGTACTTC
J gene: TRBJ2-5; V gene: TRBV19; clone size: NA; D gene: NA; CDR3 length: 17; CDR3 protein: CASSGAGLASRVETQYF; CDR3 DNA: TGTGCCAGTTCGGGGGCGGGCCTAGCGAGTCGGGTAGAGACCCAGTACTTC